This T cell receptor beta chain stems from a study of blood T cells in healthy people across ages. Next came a second PCR, run for about 7 to 12 cycles, which used a sample-barcoded 5' primer along with a J-beta primer mix. Individual samples furnished no less than 3 million CDR3-containing paired-end reads apiece. TCRdb reanalysed the 5' RACE reads using MiXCR and keeps one entry per CDR3 protein. The table includes about 830,000 distinct CDR3 sequences, 62% detected once. Germline lookup yields CDR1 SQVTM and CDR2 ANQGSEA. The CDR3 covers 16 residues. In the case of this clonotype: Its antigen is currently unknown.

Study-wide findings and caveats: It was not possible, with unsorted PBMCs, to conclusively compare naive and antigen-experienced cells. There was a strong correlation between TCR beta diversity and naive T cell percentage.

Extraction yielded at least 5 micrograms of total RNA per sample. Sequencing used blood. The receptor was derived from a man aged 25-40 years in good health. The rearrangement links TRBV29-1 to TRBJ2-1, with 9 bases lining up with TRBD1. Judging by the DNA end, TRBJ2-7 fits better; the J call may be wrong. This CDR3 is CSVDVTGTGSRGEQYF. CDR3 nucleotide sequence: TGCAGCGTTGATGTTACCGGGACAGGGAGTAGAGGCGAGCAGTACTTC.